A single sample gave rise to the 15 T cell receptor beta chains below, sequenced in a study of vaccination effects on CD4 cells after COVID-19. TCRdb's copy holds only in-frame clones and misses some; the assay was immunoSEQ multiplex PCR. The data show fewer than 75,000 clones, with 70% to 80% seen just once and under 2.5% held by the top ten. The culture ran for around 10 days before CD4+ T cells were isolated. The antigens of these receptors remain unknown. Here the sequenced sample was CD4+ T cells from PBMCs cultured without peptide, taken before COVID-19 vaccination. The receptors were sampled from a human donor who received a COVID-19 vaccine.

CDR3 coding DNA: TGTGCCAGCTTTAGGGACAGTAACACTGAAGCTTTCTTT. Protein product: CASFRDSNTEAFF. The genes are TRBV18 and TRBJ1-1, with 7 positions matching TRBD1. V gave up 7 bases and J gave up 2 bases; unmatched junction bases: 4. This CDR3 comprises 13 residues. Germline V gene sequence: CDR1 KGHSH, CDR2 LQKENI.

V gene TRBV6-1 combines with J gene TRBJ1-5; no firm D call. The CDR3 length is 14 residues. V was trimmed by 1 base and J by 6 bases, leaving 10 bases between them. In germline, CDR1 is MNHNS, CDR2 SASEGT. The CDR3 region is CASSEGSVVQPQHF. In nucleotides, the CDR3 is TGTGCCAGCAGTGAAGGATCGGTAGTTCAGCCCCAGCATTTT.

This clone occurred a few times. This chain connects TRBV6-5 to TRBJ1-2; perhaps TRBD1 as D (5 bases). CDR1 is MNHEY, CDR2 SVGAGI, per germline. Trimming shortened V by 6 bases and J by 5 bases, and 13 bases separated the two germline ends. The CDR3 is 13 amino acids. In DNA form, the CDR3 reads TGTGCCAGCAGCTGGGACCGACTTTATGGCTACACCTTC. This encodes CASSWDRLYGYTF.

The rearrangement uses TRBV11-1 and TRBJ2-4; D could derive from TRBD1 or TRBD2 (5 bases each). The V gene lost 2 bases and the J gene lost 10 bases, with 15 bases spanning the gap. CDR3 size: 14 residues. CDR1 SGHAT and CDR2 FQDESV come from the germline V gene (reference sequence). The CDR3 bases are TGTGCCAGCAGCTTAAGTCGGAGTGGGGGAATTCAGTACTTC. Translation: CASSLSRSGGIQYF.

V gene TRBV7-3 combines with J gene TRBJ2-5; D may match TRBD1 or TRBD2 (5 bases each). V lost 7 bases and J 7 bases, leaving 16 bases between the germline ends. In germline, CDR1 is SGHTA, CDR2 FQGTGA. The CDR3 totals 13 residues. DNA for the CDR3: TGTGCCAGCACCTCGGGACCCGAGGGGACCCAGTACTTC. Its translation: CASTSGPEGTQYF.

This clone has a single count. The rearrangement joins TRBV18 to TRBJ1-2; 9 positions agree with TRBD1. The CDR3 runs 15 residues. CDR1 is KGHSH, CDR2 LQKENI, per germline. V was pared by 4 bases and J by 4 bases, with 7 bases of the junction left unmatched. CDR3 bases: TGTGCCAGCTCACAGAACCCGGGACAGGGCTATGGCTACACCTTC. This translates into CASSQNPGQGYGYTF.

The chain is built from TRBV29-1 and TRBJ1-2, with D unclear. CDR3 length: 13 amino acids. V shed 1 base and J shed 2 bases, with 8 bases lying between them. Per the germline V gene, CDR1 is SQVTM and CDR2 is ANQGSEA. The CDR3: CSVEVGQNYGYTF. CDR3 coding DNA: TGCAGCGTTGAAGTGGGTCAGAACTATGGCTACACCTTC.

The chain combines TRBV5-6 with TRBJ1-5; D uncertain. Germline CDR1 and CDR2: SGHDT and YYEEEE. Trimming took 7 bases from V and 5 from J, leaving 10 bases between them. This CDR3 spans 12 amino acids. Here the CDR3 reads CASSVGYQPQHF. The CDR3 nucleotides are TGTGCCAGCTCAGTGGGGTATCAGCCCCAGCATTTT. The whole variable domain, remainder taken from reference TRBV5-6 and TRBJ1-5, is DAGVTQSPTHLIKTRGQQVTLRCSPKSGHDTVSWYQQALGQGPQFIFQYYEEEERQRGNFPDRFSGHQFPNYSSELNVNALLLGDSALYLCASSVGYQPQHFGDGTRLSIL.

The rearrangement uses TRBV10-3 and TRBJ1-2; 8 bases are shared with TRBD1. The CDR3 length is 15 residues. Germline assignment: CDR1 ENHRY and CDR2 SYGVKD. J was trimmed by 8 bases and V by 5 bases; bases with no gene match: 13. CDR3 residues: CAISPSGTGAGGYTF. CDR3 bases: TGTGCCATCAGTCCCTCCGGGACAGGCGCCGGGGGCTACACCTTC.

V gene TRBV6-5 combines with J gene TRBJ1-4; D is unresolved. Trimming cost V 5 bases and J 5 bases, with 9 bases left between them. CDR1 and CDR2 from the germline V gene are MNHEY and SVGAGI. The CDR3 extends over 13 amino acids. CDR3 in DNA: TGTGCCAGCAGTCCCCCCGTAAATGAAAAACTGTTTTTT. This gives the protein CASSPPVNEKLFF.

The gene calls are TRBV19 and TRBJ1-5; 9 bases are a match to TRBD1. This CDR3 spans 15 amino acids. CDR1 is LNHDA and CDR2 is SQIVND in the germline V gene (reference sequence). V lost 6 bases, J lost 4 bases, and 7 bases stayed unmatched. CDR3 DNA sequence: TGTGCCAGTAGCGCTCGACAGGGGGAAAATCAGCCCCAGCATTTT. Its protein is CASSARQGENQPQHF.

The chain is built from TRBV7-7 and TRBJ2-1; no reliable D call. This CDR3 comprises 14 residues. The V gene's germline CDR1 is SSHAT and CDR2 FNYEAQ (reference sequence). V was trimmed by 1 base and J by 4 bases, leaving 8 bases between them. Here the CDR3 reads CASSLGVSYNEQFF. CDR3 bases: TGTGCCAGCAGCTTAGGGGTTAGTTACAATGAGCAGTTCTTC.

This clone was seen more than once but under ten times. V and J are TRBV28 and TRBJ1-4; D is perhaps TRBD1 (5 bases). The CDR3 has 15 amino acids. Germline V gene sequence: CDR1 MDHEN, CDR2 SYDVKM. Trimming removed 6 bases at V and 7 bases at J, with 18 bases between. The CDR3 is CASSPGGGAGEKLFF. DNA of the CDR3: TGTGCCAGCAGCCCGGGCGGAGGGGCGGGTGAAAAACTGTTTTTT.

This chain uses TRBV29-1 with TRBJ2-1; 9 bases map to TRBD1. Germline loops: CDR1 SQVTM, CDR2 ANQGSEA. The CDR3 totals 14 residues. V lost 6 bases to trimming and J lost 5 bases; unmatched junction nucleotides: 8. The CDR3 protein is CSVARDRDHNEQFF. As DNA, the CDR3 is TGCAGCGTCGCTCGGGACAGGGACCACAATGAGCAGTTCTTC.

This rearrangement joins TRBV14 to TRBJ1-1; weak D call: TRBD1 (5 bases). The CDR3 runs to 13 residues. The germline V gene has CDR1 SGHDN and CDR2 FVKESK. Trimming removed 1 base at V and 12 bases at J, with 15 bases between. The CDR3 region has the DNA TGTGCCAGCAGCCAAGTAGTCGGGGCGCCTACTTTCTTT. Translated, it gives CASSQVVGAPTFF. The whole variable domain, filled in from reference TRBV14 and TRBJ1-1, reads EAGVTQFPSHSVIEKGQTVTLRCDPISGHDNLYWYRRVMGKEIKFLLHFVKESKQDESGMPNNRFLAERTGGTYSTLKVQPAELEDSGVYFCASSQVVGAPTFFGQGTRLTVV.